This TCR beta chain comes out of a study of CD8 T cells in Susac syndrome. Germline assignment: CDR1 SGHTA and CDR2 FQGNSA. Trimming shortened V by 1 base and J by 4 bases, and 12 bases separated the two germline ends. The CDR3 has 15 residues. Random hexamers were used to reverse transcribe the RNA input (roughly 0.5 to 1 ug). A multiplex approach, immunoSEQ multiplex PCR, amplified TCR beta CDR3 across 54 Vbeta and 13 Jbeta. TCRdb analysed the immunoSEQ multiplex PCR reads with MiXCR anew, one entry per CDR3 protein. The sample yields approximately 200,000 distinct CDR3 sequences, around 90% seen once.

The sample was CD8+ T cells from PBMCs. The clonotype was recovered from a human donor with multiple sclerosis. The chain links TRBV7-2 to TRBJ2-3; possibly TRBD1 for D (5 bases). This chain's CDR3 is CASSLEVRVSDTQYF. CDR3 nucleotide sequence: TGTGCCAGCAGCTTAGAGGTCAGGGTCTCAGATACGCAGTATTTT.